The present T cell receptor beta chain was sequenced within a study of T cells in localized non-small cell lung cancer. The ends were cut back, 5 bases at V and 5 bases at J, with 25 bases in the middle. Germline V CDR1 and CDR2: MNHEY, SMNVEV (reference sequence). This CDR3 comprises 17 residues. Data came from immunoSEQ multiplex PCR; TCRdb stores just in-frame clones and leaves some out. Of around 55,000 clones detected, approximately 86% appear once; the ten largest clones hold approximately 16%. The sequence derives from a female donor with stage II lung adenocarcinoma. The sequencing here drew on PBMCs, taken before any cancer treatment. This chain links TRBV27 with TRBJ2-7; D could derive from TRBD1 or TRBD2 (5 bases each). The CDR3 sequence: CASSPSGRPVLRHEQYF. DNA of the CDR3: TGTGCCAGCAGTCCTTCGGGACGCCCAGTCCTACGCCACGAGCAGTACTTC.